This TCR beta chain originates from a study of T cell repertoires in cytomegalovirus infection. Across the whole study: Recently identified HLA-C-restricted and well-studied HLA-B-restricted CMV epitopes were used. It can be stated that public TCR beta signatures indicated CMV infection as well as a matching HLA type. Broader study findings: Pooled public TCR beta family frequency picked out CMV carriers with the relevant HLA. The ex vivo response was dominated by HLA-C-restricted CMV-specific TCR beta clonotypes.

The CDR3 has 14 residues. Germline V gives CDR1 SGHTA, CDR2 FQGNSA. The V end lost 0 bases, the J end lost 8 bases, and 13 bases lay between the germline ends. MiXCR, run by TCRdb on the reads, gives a single entry per CDR3 protein. Here the sample spans 300,000 to 400,000 distinct CDR3 sequences, more than 20% being singletons. This clonotype came up many times. Its antigen is still unknown. The source material was cultured PBMCs, sampled from culture after CMV antigen stimulation. The sequence came from a human donor in good health (CMV status not recorded). Some clones in this sample may be carry-over from other donors' samples. The chain employs TRBV7-2 and TRBJ1-2; D gene unclear. The CDR3 is CASSLASRVLGYTF. For the CDR3, the DNA is TGTGCCAGCAGCTTAGCGAGTAGGGTGTTAGGCTACACCTTC.